Sequencing of this T cell receptor (beta chain) was carried out in a study of blood T cell repertoires in COVID-19. The protocol was immunoSEQ multiplex PCR, while the TCRdb copy is restricted to in-frame clones and leaves out a portion. The sample has hundreds of thousands of clones, approximately 83% seen once; the top ten hold roughly 7%. V lost 7 bases, J lost 7 bases, and 14 bases lay in between. The CDR3 contains 14 residues. Germline values: CDR1 LGHDT, CDR2 YNNKEL (reference sequence). The sample comprised peripheral blood. This clonotype was obtained from a woman aged 45-59 years with acute or convalescent COVID-19. The gene calls are TRBV3-1 (or the pseudogene TRBV3-2) and TRBJ1-6, with a weak D call TRBD1 (5 bases). The DNA of the CDR3 is TGTGCCAGCAACTCCGGACGGGGGAATTCACCCCTCCACTTT. This sequence encodes CASNSGRGNSPLHF.